This T cell receptor beta chain was captured by sequencing in a study of Ad26.COV2.S vaccination and SARS-CoV-2 variants. Looking at the study overall: Ad26.COV2.S, an intramuscular injection, was given once or twice 56 days apart.

Data came from immunoSEQ multiplex PCR; TCRdb stores just in-frame clones and leaves some out. The sample has around 380,000 clones; 80% to 90% are singletons. V lost 3 bases and J 2 bases, leaving 8 bases between the germline ends. Germline CDR1 reads SNHLY; CDR2 reads FYNNEI. The CDR3 runs 14 residues. Treatment here: roughly 20 received Ad26.COV2.S at low or high dose, single or two shots; 5 received placebo; per-sample allocation not given. The samples date from day 63 after the first vaccine or placebo injection. Study-wide results and caveats: Assessments of TCR breadth and depth may have underestimated the total T cell responses.

Turning to this clone: What it binds is not known.

The receptor was isolated from a person aged 18-60 years who received the Ad26.COV2.S COVID-19 vaccine or a placebo. The material was peripheral blood, obtained in a trial of Ad26.COV2.S vaccine versus placebo. V is TRBV2 and J is TRBJ1-5; D is unresolved. The CDR3 nucleotides are TGTGCCAGCAGTGACGAGGCGGGCAATCAGCCCCAGCATTTT. Amino acids: CASSDEAGNQPQHF. The full variable domain, its missing parts supplied by reference TRBV2 and TRBJ1-5, is EPEVTQTPSHQVTQMGQEVILRCVPISNHLYFYWYRQILGQKVEFLVSFYNNEISEKSEIFDDQFSVERPDGSNFTLKIRSTKLEDSAMYFCASSDEAGNQPQHFGDGTRLSIL.